These T cell receptor beta chains were read from a single sample in a study of read filtering for tumor transcriptome and immune sequencing. One entry per CDR3 protein results from TCRdb running MiXCR on the reads. The sample records 40,000 to 50,000 distinct CDR3 sequences, approximately 18% being singletons. Source material: a population of CD138-negative cells sorted from bone marrow. The receptors here all came from a donor at least 40 years old with multiple myeloma. CDR3s include the opening cysteine and the closing phenylalanine or tryptophan. A D gene is named only where the DNA matches it firmly. Rows may omit the clone size; those that give it use once, few, many or a size class.

>TRBV6-2/TRBV6-3|TRBD2|TRBJ2-5|many
CASSYVLLAGERKTQYF
TGTGCCAGCAGTTACGTGCTCCTAGCGGGGGAACGGAAGACCCAGTACTTC
>TRBV20-1|TRBD1|TRBJ1-5|few
CSARGDRGNQPQHF
TGCAGTGCCAGGGGTGACAGGGGAAACCAGCCCCAGCATTTT
>TRBV20-1|TRBD1|TRBJ2-7|many
CSAPHGDSSHEQYF
TGCAGTGCCCCCCACGGGGACAGCAGCCACGAGCAGTACTTC
>TRBV20-1|NA|TRBJ1-1|many
CSASVTEAFF
TGCAGTGCTAGTGTCACTGAAGCTTTCTTT
>TRBV10-3|NA|TRBJ2-5|many
CAIRGQETQYF
TGTGCCATCAGAGGCCAAGAGACCCAGTACTTC
>TRBV14|NA|TRBJ1-1|many
CASSQRGARNTEAFF
TGTGCCAGCAGCCAACGGGGGGCGAGGAACACTGAAGCTTTCTTT
>TRBV30|TRBD1|TRBJ1-4|many
CAWRTGGAREKLFF
TGTGCCTGGAGAACAGGGGGCGCGAGGGAAAAACTGTTTTTT
>TRBV30|NA|TRBJ2-1|medium-sized
CAWSEILGSQFF
TGTGCCTGGAGTGAAATTCTAGGGAGCCAGTTCTTC
>TRBV20-1|TRBD1|TRBJ2-3|many
CSAEDRDRVGTDTQYF
TGCAGTGCTGAGGACCGGGACAGGGTGGGTACAGATACGCAGTATTTT
>TRBV20-1|NA|TRBJ2-1|few
CSASIDGATYNEQFF
TGCAGTGCTAGTATCGACGGGGCTACGTACAATGAGCAGTTCTTC
>TRBV10-3|TRBD2|TRBJ2-3|many
CAITGGQGGDTQYF
TGTGCCATCACGGGAGGCCAAGGTGGAGATACGCAGTATTTT
>TRBV20-1|NA|TRBJ2-7|many
CSAIEDSTSGVEQYF
TGCAGTGCTATCGAGGACAGTACCAGCGGGGTGGAGCAGTACTTC
>TRBV7-9|TRBD2|TRBJ2-3|NA
CASSSDLRGHRAGGPINTKYF
TGTGCCAGCAGCTCCGACCTCAGGGGGCACAGAGCGGGAGGGCCTATAAATACGAAGTATTTT
>TRBV12-5|NA|TRBJ2-6|many
CASGASGANVLTF
TGTGCTAGTGGTGCGTCTGGGGCCAACGTCCTGACTTTC
>TRBV18|NA|TRBJ2-2|many
CASSLGLPANTGELFF
TGTGCCAGCTCACTGGGACTCCCCGCGAACACCGGGGAGCTGTTTTTT
>TRBV21-1|NA|TRBJ2-6|many
CASSNYGSGANVLTF
TGTGCCAGCAGCAATTACGGCTCTGGGGCCAACGTCCTGACTTTC
>TRBV5-6|TRBD2|TRBJ2-1|many
CASSLDGTSGYNEQFF
TGTGCCAGCAGCCTAGACGGGACTAGCGGCTACAATGAGCAGTTCTTC
>TRBV4-1|TRBD2|TRBJ2-4|many
CASSHELVGGTSGTQYF
TGCGCCAGCAGCCATGAATTAGTCGGGGGGACTAGCGGGACACAGTACTTC